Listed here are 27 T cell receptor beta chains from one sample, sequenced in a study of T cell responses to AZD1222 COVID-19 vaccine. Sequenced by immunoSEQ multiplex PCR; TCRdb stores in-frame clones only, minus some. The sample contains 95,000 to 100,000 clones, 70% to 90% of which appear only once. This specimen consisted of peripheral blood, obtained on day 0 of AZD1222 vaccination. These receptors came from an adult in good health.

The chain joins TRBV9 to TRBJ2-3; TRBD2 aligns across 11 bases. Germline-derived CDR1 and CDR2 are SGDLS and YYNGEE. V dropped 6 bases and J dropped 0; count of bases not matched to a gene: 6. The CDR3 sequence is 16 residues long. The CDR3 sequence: CASKPGTSGSTDTQYF. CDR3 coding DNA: TGTGCCAGCAAACCTGGGACTAGCGGTAGCACAGATACGCAGTATTTT.

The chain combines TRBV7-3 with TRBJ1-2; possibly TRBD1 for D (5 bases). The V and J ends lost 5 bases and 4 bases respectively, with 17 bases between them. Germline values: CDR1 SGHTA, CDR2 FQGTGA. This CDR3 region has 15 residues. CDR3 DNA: TGTGCCAGCAGCCTAGACGGGGGTCGTGCCTATGGCTACACCTTC. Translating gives CASSLDGGRAYGYTF.

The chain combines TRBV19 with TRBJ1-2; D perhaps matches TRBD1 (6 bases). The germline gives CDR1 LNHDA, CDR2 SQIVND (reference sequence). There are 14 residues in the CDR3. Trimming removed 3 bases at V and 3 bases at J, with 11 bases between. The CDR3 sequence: CASSIGGADYGYTF. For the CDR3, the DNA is TGTGCCAGTAGTATTGGGGGCGCTGACTATGGCTACACCTTC. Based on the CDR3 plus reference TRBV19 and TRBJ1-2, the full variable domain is DGGITQSPKYLFRKEGQNVTLSCEQNLNHDAMYWYRQDPGQGLRLIYYSQIVNDFQKGDIAEGYSVSREKKESFPLTVTSAQKNPTAFYLCASSIGGADYGYTFGSGTRLTVV.

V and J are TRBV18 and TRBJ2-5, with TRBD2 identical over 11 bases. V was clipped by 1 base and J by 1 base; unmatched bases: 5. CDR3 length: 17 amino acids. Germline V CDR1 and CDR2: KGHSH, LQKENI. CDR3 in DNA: TGTGCCAGCTCACCACGATCCGGGACTAGCGGCCAAGAGACCCAGTACTTC. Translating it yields CASSPRSGTSGQETQYF.

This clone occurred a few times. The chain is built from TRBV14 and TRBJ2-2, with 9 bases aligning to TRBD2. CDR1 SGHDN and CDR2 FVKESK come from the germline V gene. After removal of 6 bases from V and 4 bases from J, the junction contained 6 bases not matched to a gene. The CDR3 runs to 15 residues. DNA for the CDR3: TGTGCCAGCAGGAACGGACTAGCGCCCACCGGGGAGCTGTTTTTT. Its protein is CASRNGLAPTGELFF.

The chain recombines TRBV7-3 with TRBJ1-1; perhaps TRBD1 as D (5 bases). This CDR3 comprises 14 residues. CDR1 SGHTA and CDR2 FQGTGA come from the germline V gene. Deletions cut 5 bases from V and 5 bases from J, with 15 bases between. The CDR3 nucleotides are TGTGCCAGCAGCCAAGGGACGGCGGGGACTGAAGCTTTCTTT. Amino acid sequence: CASSQGTAGTEAFF.

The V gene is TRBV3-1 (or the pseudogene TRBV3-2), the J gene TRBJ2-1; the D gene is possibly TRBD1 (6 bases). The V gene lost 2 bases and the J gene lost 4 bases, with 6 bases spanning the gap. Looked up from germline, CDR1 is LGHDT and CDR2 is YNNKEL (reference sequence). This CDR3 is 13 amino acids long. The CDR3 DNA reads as TGTGCCAGCAGCCAAACAGGGTACAATGAGCAGTTCTTC. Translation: CASSQTGYNEQFF.

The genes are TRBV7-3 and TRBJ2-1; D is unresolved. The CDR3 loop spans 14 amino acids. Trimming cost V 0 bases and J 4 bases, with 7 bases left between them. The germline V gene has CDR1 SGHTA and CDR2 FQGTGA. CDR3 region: CASSLTWGYNEQFF. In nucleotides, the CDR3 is TGTGCCAGCAGCTTAACGTGGGGTTACAATGAGCAGTTCTTC.

For the CDR3, the DNA is TGTGCCAGCAGCCCTCCGACTAGCGGGAGGGGCGAGCAGTACTTC. Translated, it gives CASSPPTSGRGEQYF. V and J are TRBV7-2 and TRBJ2-7; TRBD2 agrees at 14 bases. Germline loops: CDR1 SGHTA, CDR2 FQGNSA. The J segment lost 6 bases and the V segment lost 5 bases, leaving 6 bases of the junction unmatched. This CDR3 is built from 15 residues.

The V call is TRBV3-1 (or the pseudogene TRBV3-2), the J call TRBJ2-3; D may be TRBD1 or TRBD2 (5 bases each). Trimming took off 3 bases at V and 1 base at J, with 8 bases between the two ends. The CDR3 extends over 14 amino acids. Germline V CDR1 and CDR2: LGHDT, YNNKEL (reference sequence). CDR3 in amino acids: CASSHRGGTDTQYF. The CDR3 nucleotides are TGTGCCAGCAGCCATCGAGGGGGCACAGATACGCAGTATTTT.

The CDR3 region has the DNA TGTGCCATCAGTGGGGGGGAAAACACCATATATTTT. It codes for CAISGGENTIYF. The rearrangement links TRBV10-3 to TRBJ1-3, with D perhaps matching TRBD1 (5 bases). V was shortened by 4 bases and J by 6 bases, with 7 bases between the two germline ends. The CDR3 runs 12 residues. Germline assignment: CDR1 ENHRY and CDR2 SYGVKD.

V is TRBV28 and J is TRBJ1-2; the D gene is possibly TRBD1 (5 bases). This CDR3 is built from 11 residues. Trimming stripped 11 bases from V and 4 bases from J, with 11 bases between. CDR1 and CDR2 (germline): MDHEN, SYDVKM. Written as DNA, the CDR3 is TGTGCCTCTAGGGGCGCCTATGGCTACACCTTC. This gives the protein CASRGAYGYTF.

CDR3 residues: CASSPGPDTQYF. The CDR3 region has the DNA TGTGCCAGCTCACCCGGGCCAGATACGCAGTATTTT. J is TRBJ2-3 and V is TRBV18; D call uncertain. The CDR3 sequence is 12 residues long. Germline values: CDR1 KGHSH, CDR2 LQKENI. V was pared by 3 bases and J by 4 bases, with 5 bases between.

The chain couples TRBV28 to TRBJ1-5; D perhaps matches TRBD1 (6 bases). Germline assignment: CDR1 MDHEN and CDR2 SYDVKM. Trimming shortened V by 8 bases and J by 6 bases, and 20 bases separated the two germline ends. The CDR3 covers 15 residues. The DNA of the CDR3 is TGTGCCAGCTCCCGTGGCAGGGGCCCCACTCAGCCCCAGCATTTT. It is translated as CASSRGRGPTQPQHF.

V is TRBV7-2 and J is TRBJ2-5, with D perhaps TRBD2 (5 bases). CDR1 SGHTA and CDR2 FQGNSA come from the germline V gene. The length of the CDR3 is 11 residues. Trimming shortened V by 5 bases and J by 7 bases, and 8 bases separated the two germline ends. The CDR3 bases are TGTGCCAGCAGCATTGAGGGGACCCAGTACTTC. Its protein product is CASSIEGTQYF.

The CDR3 region is CASSSRADNSPLHF. DNA for the CDR3: TGTGCCAGCAGTTCTCGAGCGGATAATTCACCCCTCCACTTT. V and J are TRBV27 and TRBJ1-6, with D uncertain. The CDR3 totals 14 residues. The germline gives CDR1 MNHEY, CDR2 SMNVEV (reference sequence). The germline V and J ends were trimmed by 4 bases and 5 bases, with 9 bases remaining between them.

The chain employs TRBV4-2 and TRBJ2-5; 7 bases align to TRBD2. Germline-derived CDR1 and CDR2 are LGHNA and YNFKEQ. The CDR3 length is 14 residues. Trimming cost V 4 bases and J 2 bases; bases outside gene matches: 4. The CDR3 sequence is CASSLGGGQETQYF. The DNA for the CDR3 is TGTGCCAGCAGCCTTGGGGGGGGACAAGAGACCCAGTACTTC.

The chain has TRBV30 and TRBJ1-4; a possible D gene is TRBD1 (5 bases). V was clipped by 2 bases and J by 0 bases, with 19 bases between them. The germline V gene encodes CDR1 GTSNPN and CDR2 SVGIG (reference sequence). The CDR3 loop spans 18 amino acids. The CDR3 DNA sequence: TGTGCCTGGAGTCCAGGGTTGGTATTTGGGTCAACTAATGAAAAACTGTTTTTT. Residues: CAWSPGLVFGSTNEKLFF.

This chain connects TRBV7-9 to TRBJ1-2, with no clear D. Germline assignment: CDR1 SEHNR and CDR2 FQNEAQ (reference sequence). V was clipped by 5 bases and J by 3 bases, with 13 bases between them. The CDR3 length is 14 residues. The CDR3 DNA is TGTGCCAGCAGCCGACTCCTAGGGCACTATGGCTACACCTTC. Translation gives CASSRLLGHYGYTF.

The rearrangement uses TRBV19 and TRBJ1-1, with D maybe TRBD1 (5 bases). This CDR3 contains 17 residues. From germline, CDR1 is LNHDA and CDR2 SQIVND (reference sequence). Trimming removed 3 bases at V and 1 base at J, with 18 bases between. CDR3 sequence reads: CASSIFKPGTGNTEAFF. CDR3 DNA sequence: TGTGCCAGTAGTATCTTCAAACCCGGGACGGGGAACACTGAAGCTTTCTTT.

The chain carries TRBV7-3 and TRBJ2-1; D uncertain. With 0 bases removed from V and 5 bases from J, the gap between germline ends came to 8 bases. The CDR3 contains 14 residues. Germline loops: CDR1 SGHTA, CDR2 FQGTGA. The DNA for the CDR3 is TGTGCCAGCAGCTTAACGAGAGTAGACAATGAGCAGTTCTTC. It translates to CASSLTRVDNEQFF.

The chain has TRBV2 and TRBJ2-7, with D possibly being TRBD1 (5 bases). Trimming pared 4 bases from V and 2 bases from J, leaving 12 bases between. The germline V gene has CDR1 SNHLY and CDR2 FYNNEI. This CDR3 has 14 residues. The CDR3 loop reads CASSGRQQTYEQYF. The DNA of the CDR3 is TGTGCCAGCAGTGGGAGACAGCAAACCTACGAGCAGTACTTC.

CDR3 nucleotides: TGTGCCAGCAGTTTAATTCGGACGGGGAACAATGAGCAGTTCTTC. Translated: CASSLIRTGNNEQFF. The chain has TRBV28 and TRBJ2-1, with a possible D match to TRBD2 (5 bases). This CDR3 has 15 residues. Deletions cut 2 bases from V and 5 bases from J, with 13 bases between. CDR1 is MDHEN and CDR2 is SYDVKM in the germline V gene.

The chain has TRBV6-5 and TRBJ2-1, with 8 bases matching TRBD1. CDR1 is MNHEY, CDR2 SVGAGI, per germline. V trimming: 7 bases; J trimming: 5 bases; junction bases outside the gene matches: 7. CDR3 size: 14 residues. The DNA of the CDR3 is TGTGCCAGCACCCCGGGACAGGAAAACAATGAGCAGTTCTTC. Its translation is CASTPGQENNEQFF.

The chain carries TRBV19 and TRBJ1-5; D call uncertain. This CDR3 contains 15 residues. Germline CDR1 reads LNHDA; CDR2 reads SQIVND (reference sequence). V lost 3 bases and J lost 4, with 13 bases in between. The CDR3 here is CASSIVPEGNQPQHF. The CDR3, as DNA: TGTGCCAGTAGTATTGTGCCCGAGGGAAATCAGCCCCAGCATTTT.

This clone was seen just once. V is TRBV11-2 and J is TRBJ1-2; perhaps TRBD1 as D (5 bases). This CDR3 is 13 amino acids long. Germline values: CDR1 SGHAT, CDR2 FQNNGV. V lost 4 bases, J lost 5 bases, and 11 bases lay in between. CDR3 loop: CASSSPTAYGYTF. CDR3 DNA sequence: TGTGCCAGCAGCTCCCCGACAGCTTATGGCTACACCTTC.

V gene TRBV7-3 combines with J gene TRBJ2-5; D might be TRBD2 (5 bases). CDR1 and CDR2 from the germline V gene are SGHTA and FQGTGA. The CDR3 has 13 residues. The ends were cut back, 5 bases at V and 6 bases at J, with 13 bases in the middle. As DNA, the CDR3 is TGTGCCAGCAGCCCGGAAGGAGGACAGACCCAGTACTTC. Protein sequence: CASSPEGGQTQYF.